The clone carrying this T cell receptor beta chain has a handful of counts. Its antigen is unidentified. This sample is part of a study of response to subunit inactivated influenza vaccine. Notes on the study in general: That few new T cells are recruited by each seasonal influenza vaccination was the authors' suggestion.

The CDR3 loop spans 14 amino acids. Germline assignment: CDR1 LNHDA and CDR2 SQIVND (reference sequence). V lost 4 bases and J lost 8, with 17 bases in between. TCRdb processed the RT-PCR reads anew with MiXCR; each CDR3 protein has one entry. The table includes over 450,000 distinct CDR3 sequences, under 15% detected once. This material consisted of PBMCs from blood, taken around seven weeks after vaccination. This TCR was sampled from a man aged 45-65 years who received an inactivated influenza vaccine. The chain carries TRBV19 and TRBJ1-2; maybe TRBD1 (6 bases). Written as DNA, the CDR3 is TGTGCCAGTAGTACAACAACGGACAGCTGGGGCTACACCTTC. It yields the protein CASSTTTDSWGYTF.